The count of the clone carrying this T cell receptor beta chain is one. Antigen specificity is unknown. Vbeta (60) and Jbeta (13) primers were used in the PCR. Only in-frame clones appear in the TCRdb table, and some are missing; sequencing was by immunoSEQ multiplex PCR. This table holds around 200,000 clones, roughly 78% found once. This sample was included in a study of cytomegalovirus exposure and HLA in healthy donors. Findings and limits, study-wide: The sole available immune exposure information was CMV serostatus. Earlier analysis yielded a pattern in which most TCR beta V segments were productive about 90% or about 30% of the time. In a later analysis, at a false discovery rate of 0.05, 17,000 or so TCR beta sequences were associated with HLA alleles.

With V trimmed by 3 bases and J by 0 bases, 12 bases remained unmatched. Germline CDR1 is SGHNT and CDR2 is YYREEE (reference sequence). There are 19 residues in the CDR3. This clonotype was sampled from a boy under 18 in good health and CMV-seronegative. Specimen: PBMCs. V is TRBV5-4 and J is TRBJ2-3, with 11 bases fitting TRBD2. CDR3: CASSSPSSGRRISTDTQYF. The CDR3, as DNA: TGTGCCAGCAGCTCCCCCTCTAGCGGGAGGAGGATTAGCACAGATACGCAGTATTTT. The variable domain in full, completed from reference TRBV5-4 and TRBJ2-3, reads ETGVTQSPTHLIKTRGQQVTLRCSSQSGHNTVSWYQQALGQGPQFIFQYYREEENGRGNFPPRFSGLQFPNYSSELNVNALELDDSALYLCASSSPSSGRRISTDTQYFGPGTRLTVL.